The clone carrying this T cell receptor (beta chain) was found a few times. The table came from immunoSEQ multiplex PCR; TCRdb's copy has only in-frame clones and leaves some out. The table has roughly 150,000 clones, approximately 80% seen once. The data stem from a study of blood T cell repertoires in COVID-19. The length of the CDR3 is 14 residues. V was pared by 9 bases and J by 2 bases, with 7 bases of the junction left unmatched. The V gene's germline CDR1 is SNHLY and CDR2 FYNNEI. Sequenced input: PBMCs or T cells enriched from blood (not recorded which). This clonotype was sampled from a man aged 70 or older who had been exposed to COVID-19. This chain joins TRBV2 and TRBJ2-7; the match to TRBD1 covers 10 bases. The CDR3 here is CASYRDRGPYEQYF. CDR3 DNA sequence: TGTGCCAGTTACCGGGACAGGGGTCCCTACGAGCAGTACTTC.